This record covers a single TCR beta chain. Its antigen is as yet unknown. The junction shows a germline mismatch at one end, possibly a read error. The CDR3 runs 19 residues. Germline CDR1 is SNHLY and CDR2 is FYNNEI. RNA served as the template for amplifying TCR beta CDR3 regions. Following a first-round RT-PCR that used HTBI primers, a second-round multiplex PCR was carried out. TCRdb processed the multiplex PCR reads anew with MiXCR; each CDR3 protein has one entry. The sample includes almost 750,000 distinct CDR3 sequences, roughly two fifths of them seen just once. This sample is part of a study of Graves' ophthalmopathy and Graves' hyperthyroidism. Study observations and caveats: A 13-signature model separated ophthalmopathy from stable hyperthyroidism, roughly 86% sensitivity, around 78% specificity.

All donors with ophthalmopathy were recorded as having moderate-to-severe activity, CAS ≥3, NOSPECS ≥4 and a duration under 3 months. The specimen sequenced was peripheral blood. This sequence joins TRBV2 and TRBJ1-2; the match to TRBD1 covers 9 bases. The sequence derives from an adult man with Graves' ophthalmopathy. The DNA of the CDR3 is TGTGCCAGCAGCGAAGGGAGAACCGGGACAGGGAGCTCGTACTATGGCTACACCTTC. Encoded protein: CASSEGRTGTGSSYYGYTF.